The TCR beta chain described here comes from a study of shared clonotypes between healthy human individuals. TCRdb's table, derived via immunoSEQ multiplex PCR, lists solely in-frame clones and lacks some. Of a few hundred thousand clones listed, around 97% are singletons. Free of recent acute infections or vaccinations, the donors were healthy HIV-negative adults. The sequenced sample consisted of naive CD4+ T cells sorted from blood. As to subset: CD45RA+ positively selected. This TCR derives from a woman in her twenties or thirties in good health.

Here the CDR3 reads CASSLAPGVNTEAFF. CDR3 coding DNA: TGCGCCAGCAGCTTGGCCCCAGGCGTGAACACTGAAGCTTTCTTT. This sequence joins TRBV5-1 and TRBJ1-1; D remains ambiguous. The CDR3 consists of 15 residues. V lost 0 bases to trimming and J lost 0 bases, with 9 bases between them. The germline gives CDR1 SGHRS, CDR2 YFSETQ.